This T cell receptor (beta chain) was sequenced for a study of T cell changes during pregnancy in multiple sclerosis. Per the germline V gene, CDR1 is LNHDA and CDR2 is SQIVND (reference sequence). V was pared by 7 bases and J by 4 bases, with 8 bases of the junction left unmatched. The CDR3 is 14 residues long. Clones were sequenced by immunoSEQ multiplex PCR, and TCRdb holds only the in-frame ones, with some missing. Of around 86,000 clones listed, 90% to 95% are singletons. The chain employs TRBV19 and TRBJ2-7; 9 nucleotides line up with TRBD1. The receptor's source is a female donor with multiple sclerosis, enrolled in a pregnancy study. Sequencing was performed on peripheral blood, taken in the first trimester of pregnancy. This CDR3 reads CASKRGTGLYEQYF. CDR3 DNA: TGTGCCAGTAAACGGGGGACAGGGCTTTACGAGCAGTACTTC.